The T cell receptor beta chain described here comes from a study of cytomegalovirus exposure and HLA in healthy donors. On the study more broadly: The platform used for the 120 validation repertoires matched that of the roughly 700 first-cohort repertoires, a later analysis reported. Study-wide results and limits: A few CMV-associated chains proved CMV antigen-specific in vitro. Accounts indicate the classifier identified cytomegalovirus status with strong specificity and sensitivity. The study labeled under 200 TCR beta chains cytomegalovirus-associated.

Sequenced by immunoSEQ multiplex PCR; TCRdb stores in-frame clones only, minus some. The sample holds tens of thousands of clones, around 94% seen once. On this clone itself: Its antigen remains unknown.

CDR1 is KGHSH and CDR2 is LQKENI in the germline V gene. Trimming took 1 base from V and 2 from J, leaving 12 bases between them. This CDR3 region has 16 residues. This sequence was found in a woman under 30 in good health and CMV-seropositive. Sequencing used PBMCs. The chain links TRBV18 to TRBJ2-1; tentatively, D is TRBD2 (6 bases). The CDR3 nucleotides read TGTGCCAGCTCACCACTACCGGGAGTAACCTACAATGAGCAGTTCTTC. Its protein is CASSPLPGVTYNEQFF.